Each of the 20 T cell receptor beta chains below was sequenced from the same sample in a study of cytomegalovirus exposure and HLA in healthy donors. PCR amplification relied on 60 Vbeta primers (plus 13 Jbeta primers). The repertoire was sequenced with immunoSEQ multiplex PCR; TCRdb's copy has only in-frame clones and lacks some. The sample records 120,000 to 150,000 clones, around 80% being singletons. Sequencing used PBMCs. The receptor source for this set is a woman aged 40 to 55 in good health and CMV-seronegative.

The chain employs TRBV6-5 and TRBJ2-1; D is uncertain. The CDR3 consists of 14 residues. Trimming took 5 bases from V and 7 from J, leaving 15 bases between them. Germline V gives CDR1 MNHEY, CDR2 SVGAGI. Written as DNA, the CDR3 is TGTGCCAGCAGTACCACAGAGCCCCGGAATGAGCAGTTCTTC. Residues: CASSTTEPRNEQFF.

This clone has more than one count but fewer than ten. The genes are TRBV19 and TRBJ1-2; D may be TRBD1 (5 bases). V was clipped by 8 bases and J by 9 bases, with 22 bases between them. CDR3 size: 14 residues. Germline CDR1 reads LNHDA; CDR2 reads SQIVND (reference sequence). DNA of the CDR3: TGTGCCAGTCATTCAGGGCCCGACAGCCTGCGCTACACCTTC. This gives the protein CASHSGPDSLRYTF.

DNA of the CDR3: TGCGCCAGCAGCCAAGAAGCTCCCCCTAGCGGCAGGGACTATGGCTACACCTTC. It encodes CASSQEAPPSGRDYGYTF. This chain joins TRBV4-3 and TRBJ1-2; a possible D gene is TRBD1 (5 bases). V shed 0 bases and J shed 3 bases, with 20 bases lying between them. There are 18 residues in the CDR3. Germline V CDR1 and CDR2: LGHNA, YSLEER.

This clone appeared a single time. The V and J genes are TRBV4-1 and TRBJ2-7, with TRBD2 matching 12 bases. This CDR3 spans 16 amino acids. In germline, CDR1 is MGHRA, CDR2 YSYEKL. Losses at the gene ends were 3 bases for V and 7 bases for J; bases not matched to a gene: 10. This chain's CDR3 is CASSQGLAGFVEEQYF. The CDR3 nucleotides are TGCGCCAGCAGCCAGGGACTAGCGGGCTTTGTTGAGGAGCAGTACTTC.

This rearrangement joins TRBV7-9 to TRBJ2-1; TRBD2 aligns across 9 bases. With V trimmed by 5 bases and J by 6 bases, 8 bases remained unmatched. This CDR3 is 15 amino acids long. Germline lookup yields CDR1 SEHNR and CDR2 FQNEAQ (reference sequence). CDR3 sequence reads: CASSAIAGASNEQFF. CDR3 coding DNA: TGTGCCAGCAGCGCGATAGCGGGAGCCTCCAATGAGCAGTTCTTC.

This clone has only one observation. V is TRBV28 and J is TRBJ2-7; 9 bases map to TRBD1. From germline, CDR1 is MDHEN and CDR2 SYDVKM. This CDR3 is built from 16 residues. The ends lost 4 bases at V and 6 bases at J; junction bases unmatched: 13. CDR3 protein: CASSSTGQGFVGEQYF. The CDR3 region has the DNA TGTGCCAGCAGTTCCACGGGACAGGGATTCGTTGGCGAGCAGTACTTC.

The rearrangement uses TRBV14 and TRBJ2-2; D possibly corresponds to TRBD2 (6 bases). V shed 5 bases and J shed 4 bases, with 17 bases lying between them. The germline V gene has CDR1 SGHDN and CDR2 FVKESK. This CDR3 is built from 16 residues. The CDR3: CASSYTGTPPTGELFF. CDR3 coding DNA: TGTGCCAGCAGCTATACCGGGACTCCACCCACCGGGGAGCTGTTTTTT.

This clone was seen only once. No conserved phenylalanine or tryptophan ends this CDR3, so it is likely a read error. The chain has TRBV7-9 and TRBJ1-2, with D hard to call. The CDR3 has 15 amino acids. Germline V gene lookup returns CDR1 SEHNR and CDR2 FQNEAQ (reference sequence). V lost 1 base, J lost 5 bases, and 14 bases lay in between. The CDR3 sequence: CASSLVAGGGYGYTL. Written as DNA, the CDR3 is TGTGCCAGCAGCTTAGTCGCAGGAGGCGGGTATGGCTACACCCTC.

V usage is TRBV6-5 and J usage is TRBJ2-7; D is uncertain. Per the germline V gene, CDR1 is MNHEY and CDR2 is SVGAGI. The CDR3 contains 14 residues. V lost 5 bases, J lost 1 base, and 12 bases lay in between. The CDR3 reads CASSAGDSSYEQYF. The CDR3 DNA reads TGTGCCAGCAGTGCCGGTGATAGTTCCTACGAGCAGTACTTC.

The CDR3 DNA follows: TGTGCCAGCTCACCAAAGACAGGGGGCCGGGTAGGGCCCCAGCATTTT. It yields the protein CASSPKTGGRVGPQHF. The chain employs TRBV18 and TRBJ1-5; 10 bases fit TRBD1. This CDR3 has 16 amino acids. Germline assignment: CDR1 KGHSH and CDR2 LQKENI. The J segment lost 9 bases and the V segment lost 2 bases, leaving 10 bases of the junction unmatched.

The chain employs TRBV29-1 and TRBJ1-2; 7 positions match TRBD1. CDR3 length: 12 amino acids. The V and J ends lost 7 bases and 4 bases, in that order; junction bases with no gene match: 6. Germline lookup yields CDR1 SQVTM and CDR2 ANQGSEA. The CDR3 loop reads CSAQAGGYGYTF. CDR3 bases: TGCAGCGCCCAGGCAGGGGGCTATGGCTACACCTTC.

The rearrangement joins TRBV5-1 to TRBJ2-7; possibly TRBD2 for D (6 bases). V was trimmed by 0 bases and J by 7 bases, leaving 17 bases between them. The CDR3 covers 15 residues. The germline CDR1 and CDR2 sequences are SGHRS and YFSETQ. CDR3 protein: CASSLAGSRVGEQYF. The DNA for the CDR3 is TGCGCCAGCAGCTTGGCCGGGAGTCGGGTTGGAGAGCAGTACTTC.

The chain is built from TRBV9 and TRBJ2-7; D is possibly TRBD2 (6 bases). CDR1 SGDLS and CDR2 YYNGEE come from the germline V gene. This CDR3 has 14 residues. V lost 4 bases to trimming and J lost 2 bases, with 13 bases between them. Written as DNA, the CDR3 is TGTGCCAGCAGCCCCCAGGCGGGGACCTACGAGCAGTACTTC. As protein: CASSPQAGTYEQYF. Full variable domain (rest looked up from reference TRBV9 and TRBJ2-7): DSGVTQTPKHLITATGQRVTLRCSPRSGDLSVYWYQQSLDQGLQFLIQYYNGEERAKGNILERFSAQQFPDLHSELNLSSLELGDSALYFCASSPQAGTYEQYFGPGTRLTVT.

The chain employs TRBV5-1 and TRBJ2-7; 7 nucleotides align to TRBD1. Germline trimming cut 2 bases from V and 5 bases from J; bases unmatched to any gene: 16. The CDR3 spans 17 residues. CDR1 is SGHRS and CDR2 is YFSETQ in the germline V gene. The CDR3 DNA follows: TGCGCCAGCAGCTTAGGTGTTATTCGTGCAGGGGGACACGAGCAGTACTTC. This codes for CASSLGVIRAGGHEQYF.

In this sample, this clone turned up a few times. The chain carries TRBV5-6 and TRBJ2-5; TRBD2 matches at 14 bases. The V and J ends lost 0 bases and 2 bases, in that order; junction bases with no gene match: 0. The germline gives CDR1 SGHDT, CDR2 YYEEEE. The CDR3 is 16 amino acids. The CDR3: CASSLGLAGGQETQYF. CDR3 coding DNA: TGTGCCAGCAGCTTGGGACTAGCGGGAGGGCAAGAGACCCAGTACTTC. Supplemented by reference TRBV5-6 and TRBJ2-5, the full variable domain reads DAGVTQSPTHLIKTRGQQVTLRCSPKSGHDTVSWYQQALGQGPQFIFQYYEEEERQRGNFPDRFSGHQFPNYSSELNVNALLLGDSALYLCASSLGLAGGQETQYFGPGTRLLVL.

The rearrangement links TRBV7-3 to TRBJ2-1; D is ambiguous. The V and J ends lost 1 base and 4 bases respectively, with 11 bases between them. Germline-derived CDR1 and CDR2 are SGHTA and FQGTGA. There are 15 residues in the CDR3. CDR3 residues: CASSLRETRYNEQFF. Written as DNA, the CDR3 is TGTGCCAGCAGCTTAAGAGAGACTCGATACAATGAGCAGTTCTTC.

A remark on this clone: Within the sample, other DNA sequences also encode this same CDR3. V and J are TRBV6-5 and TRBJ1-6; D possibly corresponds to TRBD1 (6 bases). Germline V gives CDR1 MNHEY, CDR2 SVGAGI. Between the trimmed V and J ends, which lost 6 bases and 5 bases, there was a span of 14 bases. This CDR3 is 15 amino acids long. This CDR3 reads CASSLTGFDNSPLHF. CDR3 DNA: TGTGCCAGCAGCCTGACAGGCTTCGATAATTCACCCCTCCACTTT.

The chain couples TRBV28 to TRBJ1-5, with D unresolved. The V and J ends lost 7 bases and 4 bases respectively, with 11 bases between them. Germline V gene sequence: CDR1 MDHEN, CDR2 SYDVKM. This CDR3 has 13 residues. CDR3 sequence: CASTIYGNQPQHF. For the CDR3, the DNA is TGTGCCAGCACCATTTACGGGAATCAGCCCCAGCATTTT.

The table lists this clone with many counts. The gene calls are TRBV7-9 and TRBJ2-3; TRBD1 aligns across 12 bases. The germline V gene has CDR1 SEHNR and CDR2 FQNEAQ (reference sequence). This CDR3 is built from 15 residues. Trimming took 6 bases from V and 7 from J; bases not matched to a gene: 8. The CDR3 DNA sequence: TGTGCCAGCAGTCCGGGACAGGGGGCATCGTATACGCAGTATTTT. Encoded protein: CASSPGQGASYTQYF.

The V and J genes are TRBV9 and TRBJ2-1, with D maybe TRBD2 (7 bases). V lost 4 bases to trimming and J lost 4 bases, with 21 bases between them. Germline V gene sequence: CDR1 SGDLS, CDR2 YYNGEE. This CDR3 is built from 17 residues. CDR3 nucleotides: TGTGCCAGCAGCCCAGGGGTGGGGCGGGAGCGGTACAATGAGCAGTTCTTC. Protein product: CASSPGVGRERYNEQFF.